What follows describes a single T cell receptor beta chain. Original processing notes: Nucleated cell number was recorded as an estimate derived from reference gene primer amplification. The assay was immunoSEQ multiplex PCR, and TCRdb's table has in-frame clones only and misses some. That table is the source of V, J and clone size, and D and trimming were worked out from the DNA. The data show some 85,000 clones, more than 65% seen once. The sample is drawn from a study of blood T cell repertoires in COVID-19. The sequence was obtained from a woman of 80 years or more with active or convalescent COVID-19. Input material: peripheral blood.

The CDR3 loop is CASSLAGNNEKLFF. The CDR3 DNA sequence: TGCGCCAGCAGCTTGGCCGGGAATAATGAAAAACTGTTTTTT. The rearrangement uses TRBV5-1 and TRBJ1-4; D not resolved. Trimming stripped 0 bases from V and 4 bases from J, with 7 bases between. Germline lookup yields CDR1 SGHRS and CDR2 YFSETQ. CDR3 length: 14 amino acids.